The clone carrying this T cell receptor (beta chain) was detected many times. Antigen: not known. Exclusions: uncontrolled infection, other autoimmune disease, pregnancy, lactation. The authors obtained PBMCs from more than 9.5 ml of fresh peripheral blood. The sample comes from a study of T cells in Graves' hyperthyroidism and ophthalmopathy. About the research overall: Peripheral blood was drawn at first diagnosis, prior to all treatment.

Study-level points and caveats: Stable hyperthyroidism was separated from ophthalmopathy by a model based on 13 V-J features.

Authors of the study amplified TCR beta CDR3 regions from RNA transcripts. The primer set for the first-round RT-PCR of the TCR CDR3 was HTBI. Each CDR3 protein gets one entry after TCRdb re-called the multiplex PCR reads with MiXCR. The profile shows a few hundred thousand distinct CDR3 sequences, roughly 20% of them singletons. Per germline, CDR1 KGHDR and CDR2 SFDVKD. The CDR3 spans 14 residues. The V end lost 0 bases, the J end lost 4 bases, and 6 bases lay between the germline ends. Sequencing was carried out using blood. The V call is TRBV24-1, the J call TRBJ2-1, with D tentatively TRBD2 (5 bases). This receptor was obtained from a man in his late teens or twenties with Graves' ophthalmopathy. The CDR3 nucleotides read TGTGCCACCAGTGATTTGCGGGATTACAATGAGCAGTTCTTC. Translating gives CATSDLRDYNEQFF.